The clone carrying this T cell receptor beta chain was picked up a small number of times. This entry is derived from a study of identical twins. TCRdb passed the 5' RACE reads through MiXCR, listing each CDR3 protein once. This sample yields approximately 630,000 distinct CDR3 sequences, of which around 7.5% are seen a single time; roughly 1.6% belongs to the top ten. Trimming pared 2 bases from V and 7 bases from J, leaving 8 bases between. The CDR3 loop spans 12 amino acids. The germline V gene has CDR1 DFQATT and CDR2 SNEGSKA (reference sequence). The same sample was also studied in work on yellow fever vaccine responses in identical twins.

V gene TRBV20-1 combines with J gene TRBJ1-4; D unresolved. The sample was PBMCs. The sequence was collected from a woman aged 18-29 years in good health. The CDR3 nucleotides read TGCAGTGCTAGACAGGTCGGTGAAAAACTGTTTTTT. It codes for CSARQVGEKLFF.